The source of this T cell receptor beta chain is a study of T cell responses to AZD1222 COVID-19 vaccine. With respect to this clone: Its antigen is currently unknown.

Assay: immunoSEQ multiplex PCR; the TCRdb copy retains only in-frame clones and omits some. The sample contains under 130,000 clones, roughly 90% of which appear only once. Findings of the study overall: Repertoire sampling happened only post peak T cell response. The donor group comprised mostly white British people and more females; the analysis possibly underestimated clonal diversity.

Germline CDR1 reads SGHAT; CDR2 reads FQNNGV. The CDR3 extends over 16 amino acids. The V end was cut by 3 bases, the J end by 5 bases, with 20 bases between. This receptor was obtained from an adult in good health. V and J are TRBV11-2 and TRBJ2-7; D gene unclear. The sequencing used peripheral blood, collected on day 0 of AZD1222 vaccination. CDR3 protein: CASSFIPVTAIHEQYF. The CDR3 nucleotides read TGTGCCAGCAGCTTTATTCCCGTTACAGCGATCCACGAGCAGTACTTC. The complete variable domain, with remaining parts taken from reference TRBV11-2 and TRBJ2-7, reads EAGVAQSPRYKIIEKRQSVAFWCNPISGHATLYWYQQILGQGPKLLIQFQNNGVVDDSQLPKDRFSAERLKGVDSTLKIQPAKLEDSAVYLCASSFIPVTAIHEQYFGPGTRLTVT.